One and the same sample provided the 7 T cell receptor beta chains below, sequenced in a study of blood T cell repertoires in COVID-19. This table comes from immunoSEQ multiplex PCR, and its TCRdb copy is limited to in-frame clones, with some not included. The sample contains around 160,000 clones, about nine tenths of which appear only once. Sequencing used peripheral blood. The receptor source for this set is a man aged 55 to 70 with active or convalescent COVID-19.

This chain links TRBV12-5 with TRBJ2-5; 8 nucleotides line up with TRBD2. The CDR3 has 17 residues. Germline CDR1 LGHNT, CDR2 FRNRAP. The trim removed 5 bases at V and 5 bases at J, leaving 16 bases unmatched. The CDR3 nucleotides read TGTGCTAGTGGTCCCCCCGGGGGGGCCCCAGGGTGGGAGACCCAGTACTTC. Translated, it gives CASGPPGGAPGWETQYF.

The chain recombines TRBV11-3 with TRBJ2-7; D is ambiguous. CDR1 SGHNT and CDR2 YENEEA come from the germline V gene. V was pared by 1 base and J by 1 base, with 5 bases between. This CDR3 comprises 13 residues. The CDR3, as DNA: TGTGCCAGCAGCTTAGGAGATTCCTACGAGCAGTACTTC. The encoded protein is CASSLGDSYEQYF.

The genes are TRBV6-6 and TRBJ2-1, with D possibly being TRBD1 (7 bases). Germline-derived CDR1 and CDR2 are MNHNY and SVGAGI (reference sequence). Trimming stripped 8 bases from V and 2 bases from J, with 13 bases between. CDR3 length: 14 residues. CDR3 amino acids: CASRAGQTYNEQFF. In nucleotides, the CDR3 is TGTGCCAGCCGGGCGGGACAGACCTACAATGAGCAGTTCTTC.

The rearrangement joins TRBV7-8 to TRBJ1-3, with 10 bases aligning to TRBD1. J was trimmed by 0 bases and V by 3 bases; bases with no gene match: 5. Germline V CDR1 and CDR2: SGHVS, FQNEAQ. The CDR3 is made up of 17 amino acids. CDR3 bases: TGTGCCAGCAGCTTGAAGGGACAGGGGTTCTCTGGAAACACCATATATTTT. Its translation is CASSLKGQGFSGNTIYF.

The V gene is TRBV4-2, the J gene TRBJ2-7, with TRBD2 matching over 9 bases. CDR3 length: 16 residues. Germline V gene data show CDR1 as LGHNA and CDR2 as YNFKEQ. J was trimmed by 2 bases and V by 0 bases; bases with no gene match: 5. CDR3 in DNA: TGTGCCAGCAGCCAAGAAGGACTAGCGATTACCTACGAGCAGTACTTC. As protein: CASSQEGLAITYEQYF.

The chain uses TRBV5-1 and TRBJ2-4; 8 positions agree with TRBD1. The CDR3 consists of 15 residues. J gave up 3 bases and V 2 bases, and 4 bases lay outside the gene matches. CDR1 and CDR2 (germline): SGHRS, YFSETQ. In DNA, the CDR3 is TGCGCCAGCAGCTTTTCGACAGGGGACAAAAACATTCAGTACTTC. Protein: CASSFSTGDKNIQYF.

The rearrangement joins TRBV11-2 to TRBJ2-1; 16 bases map to TRBD2. V shed 6 bases, J shed 13 bases, and the junction held 6 bases outside the gene matches. CDR3 size: 14 residues. Germline CDR1 SGHAT, CDR2 FQNNGV. In DNA form, the CDR3 reads TGTGCCAGCAGGCCCGGGACTAGCGGGGGGGGACAGTTCTTC. Translating gives CASRPGTSGGGQFF.